These 20 T cell receptor beta chains were all obtained from the same sample, sequenced in a study of Graves' ophthalmopathy and Graves' hyperthyroidism. The authors amplified TCR beta CDR3 regions from RNA transcripts. The workflow started with a first-round RT-PCR run with HTBI primers and then moved on to a second-round multiplex PCR. Via MiXCR, TCRdb re-called the multiplex PCR reads, giving one row per CDR3 protein. The sample includes around 1,000,000 distinct CDR3 sequences, about 40% of them seen just once. The sample consisted of peripheral blood or thyroid tissue (not recorded which). The receptors were gathered from an adult man with Graves' hyperthyroidism.

This clonotype was seen ten or more times. This chain joins TRBV11-2 and TRBJ1-2; a weak D match, TRBD1 (5 bases). In germline, CDR1 is SGHAT, CDR2 FQNNGV. V was cut by 1 base and J by 4 bases, with 10 bases left in between. The length of the CDR3 is 14 residues. The CDR3 protein is CASSLAEGVYGYTF. DNA of the CDR3: TGTGCCAGCAGCTTAGCAGAAGGGGTCTATGGCTACACCTTC.

This clonotype was found a few times. This chain connects TRBV12-3 or TRBV12-4 to TRBJ1-5; 7 bases line up with TRBD1. CDR3 length equals 15 residues. Germline trimming cut 4 bases from V and 7 bases from J; bases unmatched to any gene: 10. The CDR3 nucleotides read TGTGCCAGCAGTTACGGGCAGGGGGAAGGCCAGCCCCAGCATTTT. Protein sequence: CASSYGQGEGQPQHF.

V gene TRBV10-3 combines with J gene TRBJ1-5; unclear D gene. Looked up from germline, CDR1 is ENHRY and CDR2 is SYGVKD. The germline V and J ends were trimmed by 7 bases and 5 bases, with 12 bases remaining between them. This CDR3 region has 13 residues. The CDR3 reads CAINYTPDQPQHF. The CDR3 DNA follows: TGTGCCATCAATTACACCCCCGATCAGCCCCAGCATTTT.

In this sample, this clonotype turned up once. The rearrangement joins TRBV5-7 to TRBJ2-5; TRBD2 matches 11 bases. TRBV5-7 is an ORF, with its function uncertain. Trimming cost V 6 bases and J 5 bases; bases outside gene matches: 12. This CDR3 has 16 amino acids. The CDR3 spells CASTPVLAGGLETQYF. Here the CDR3 DNA reads TGTGCCAGCACCCCAGTGCTAGCGGGGGGCCTTGAGACCCAGTACTTC.

About this clonotype: One base away lies a much larger clone, so this may be a sequencing read error. The rearrangement links TRBV20-1 to TRBJ1-5, with 9 bases fitting TRBD1. This CDR3 is 15 amino acids long. The V gene's germline CDR1 is DFQATT and CDR2 SNEGSKA (reference sequence). V gave up 3 bases and J gave up 0 bases; unmatched junction bases: 3. The CDR3 loop is CSASRTGDSNQPQHF. Written as DNA, the CDR3 is TGCAGTGCTAGTCGGACAGGGGATAGCAATCAGCCCCAGCATTTT.

V gene TRBV7-2 combines with J gene TRBJ1-5; TRBD2 might be the D (6 bases). The J call may be wrong; the DNA end is better matched by TRBJ2-3. This CDR3 has 16 residues. Germline CDR1 is SGHTA and CDR2 is FQGNSA. CDR3 DNA: TGTGCCAGCAGCTTAGACCTAGCGCAGATCACAGATACGCAGTATTTT. Protein product: CASSLDLAQITDTQYF.

This chain joins TRBV6-5 and TRBJ2-7, with a tentative D call TRBD1 (5 bases). Germline V CDR1 and CDR2: MNHEY, SVGAGI. Trimming left V 6 bases short and J 7 bases short, with 10 bases between. The CDR3 is 11 residues long. Here the CDR3 DNA reads TGTGCCAGCAGCTCCAGACAGGAGCAGTACTTC. It encodes CASSSRQEQYF.

This sequence joins TRBV7-9 and TRBJ2-5; 9 bases match TRBD1. The CDR3 runs to 15 residues. CDR1 and CDR2 from the germline V gene are SEHNR and FQNEAQ (reference sequence). Germline trimming cut 6 bases from V and 5 bases from J; bases unmatched to any gene: 10. This chain's CDR3 is CASRPDRGLLETQYF. The DNA for the CDR3 is TGTGCCAGCAGACCGGACAGGGGTTTGTTGGAGACCCAGTACTTC.

This clonotype has ten or more counts. This sequence joins TRBV7-8 and TRBJ2-5, with D hard to call. Deletions cut 5 bases from V and 5 bases from J, with 15 bases between. This CDR3 has 14 residues. Germline CDR1 SGHVS, CDR2 FQNEAQ. Here the CDR3 reads CASSPGDGPETQYF. The CDR3 DNA follows: TGTGCCAGCAGCCCCGGAGACGGGCCGGAGACCCAGTACTTC.

As for this clonotype: A much larger clone lies one base from this, so it may be a read error. The gene calls are TRBV19 and TRBJ1-1; a weak D match, TRBD1 (5 bases). Looked up from germline, CDR1 is LNHDA and CDR2 is SQIVND (reference sequence). The CDR3 sequence is 16 residues long. V lost 8 bases and J 6 bases, leaving 25 bases between the germline ends. The DNA for the CDR3 is TGTGCCAGTGGTTCCAGCCCCCAGGGAGGGCGATCTGAAGCTTTCTTT. Its protein product is CASGSSPQGGRSEAFF.

This clonotype appeared once. One junction end disagrees with the germline gene, perhaps due to a read error. This chain joins TRBV10-3 and TRBJ2-7, with D unclear. Germline assignment: CDR1 ENHRY and CDR2 SYGVKD. CDR3 length: 15 amino acids. The CDR3 reads CASSESGRTPYEQYF. The CDR3 nucleotides read TGTGCCAGCAGTGAGTCCGGCCGAACCCCCTACGAGCAGTACTTC.

The rearrangement links TRBV29-1 to TRBJ1-1, with D possibly matching TRBD1 (6 bases). The germline V gene has CDR1 SQVTM and CDR2 ANQGSEA. CDR3 length: 13 residues. The CDR3 here is CTAGDTMNTEAFF. The CDR3 DNA is TGCACCGCAGGGGACACCATGAACACTGAAGCTTTCTTT.

This clonotype was seen a handful of times. V gene TRBV11-2 combines with J gene TRBJ2-7; D gene uncertain. This CDR3 is 13 amino acids long. Trimming took 4 bases from V and 2 from J, leaving 9 bases between them. From germline, CDR1 is SGHAT and CDR2 FQNNGV. CDR3 bases: TGTGCCAGCAGCTATCTCGACCCCTACGAGCAGTACTTC. Protein sequence: CASSYLDPYEQYF.

Many counts were recorded for this clonotype. The V and J genes are TRBV20-1 and TRBJ2-7; D may be TRBD1 or TRBD2 (6 bases each). Trimming removed 0 bases from V and 3 bases from J, with 9 bases in between. Germline CDR1 and CDR2: DFQATT and SNEGSKA (reference sequence). CDR3 length: 13 amino acids. For the CDR3, the DNA is TGCAGTGCTAGAGATGGGGGGCGCTACGAGCAGTACTTC. Protein product: CSARDGGRYEQYF.

As regards this clonotype: A single base separates this from a much larger clone, so it may be a read error. The rearrangement uses TRBV19 and TRBJ2-6, with D perhaps matching TRBD1 (5 bases). The CDR3 spans 17 residues. Germline values: CDR1 LNHDA, CDR2 SQIVND (reference sequence). The CDR3 sequence is CASTLERRVSGANVLAF. CDR3 in DNA: TGTGCCAGTACCCTGGAACGGCGAGTCTCTGGGGCCAACGTCCTGGCTTTC.

This clonotype was counted many times. The chain uses TRBV15 and TRBJ1-1; D ambiguous. V dropped 3 bases and J dropped 0 bases, with 11 bases sitting between them. Germline V lookup: CDR1 LNHNV, CDR2 YYDKDF (reference sequence). The CDR3 length is 15 residues. The CDR3 protein is CATSSEDGMNTEAFF. The CDR3 region has the DNA TGTGCCACCAGCAGTGAGGACGGCATGAACACTGAAGCTTTCTTT. The full variable domain, in which reference TRBV15 and TRBJ1-1 provide the parts outside the CDR3, is DAMVIQNPRYQVTQFGKPVTLSCSQTLNHNVMYWYQQKSSQAPKLLFHYYDKDFNNEADTPDNFQSRRPNTSFCFLDIRSPGLGDTAMYLCATSSEDGMNTEAFFGQGTRLTVV.

This clonotype was detected a few times. J is TRBJ2-2 and V is TRBV5-4; D unresolved. Trimming left V 6 bases short and J 0 bases short, with 9 bases between. CDR3 length: 14 amino acids. Germline loops: CDR1 SGHNT, CDR2 YYREEE (reference sequence). CDR3 sequence (DNA): TGTGCCAGCACGGTCAGAGCGAACACCGGGGAGCTGTTTTTT. This gives the protein CASTVRANTGELFF.

This clonotype was detected many times. V is TRBV7-2 and J is TRBJ1-1; TRBD1 matches at 8 bases. After removal of 4 bases from V and 0 bases from J, the junction contained 1 base not matched to a gene. The CDR3 runs to 14 residues. Germline CDR1 SGHTA, CDR2 FQGNSA. The CDR3 bases are TGTGCCAGCAGCTCAGGGGGCGTGAACACTGAAGCTTTCTTT. The encoded protein is CASSSGGVNTEAFF.

V is TRBV7-9 and J is TRBJ1-5, with D maybe TRBD1 (5 bases). Per the germline V gene, CDR1 is SEHNR and CDR2 is FQNEAQ (reference sequence). CDR3 length equals 15 residues. V lost 3 bases to trimming and J lost 8 bases, with 17 bases between them. DNA for the CDR3: TGTGCCAGCAGCTTCCGGGACGGCGGAAATAAGCCCCAGCATTTT. Residues: CASSFRDGGNKPQHF.

This clonotype was seen more than once but under ten times. The chain couples TRBV9 to TRBJ2-5; no firm D call. In germline, CDR1 is SGDLS, CDR2 YYNGEE. Trimming removed 4 bases from V and 1 base from J, with 17 bases in between. CDR3 length equals 16 residues. This CDR3 reads CASSRWSEQFQETQYF. DNA of the CDR3: TGTGCCAGCAGCCGATGGTCCGAGCAGTTCCAAGAGACCCAGTACTTC.